This entry is about one T cell receptor beta chain. Its antigen is currently unknown. In germline, CDR1 is SGHTA, CDR2 FQGNSA. The CDR3 runs to 15 residues. With 5 bases removed from V and 3 bases from J, the gap between germline ends came to 14 bases. Assay: immunoSEQ multiplex PCR; the TCRdb copy retains only in-frame clones and omits some. The table includes approximately 70,000 clones, approximately 90% detected once. The source of the sample is a study of OX40 agonist ivuxolimab in advanced cancers. Findings and caveats of the study: Compared with others, partial responders at 0.1-3.0 mg/kg displayed clonal expansion among the lowest.

The material sequenced was CD4+ or CD8+ T cells sorted from blood, taken in a trial of the OX40 agonist ivuxolimab. The V and J genes are TRBV7-2 and TRBJ1-3; a possible D gene is TRBD1 (6 bases). The TCR originated in an adult with an advanced solid tumor such as melanoma, head and neck, liver or kidney cancer. CDR3 sequence (DNA): TGTGCCAGCAGCCAGAGCACAGGGATTGGAAACACCATATATTTT. This codes for CASSQSTGIGNTIYF.